The sequence of this TCR beta chain was determined in a study of T cells after yellow fever vaccination. MiXCR was run by TCRdb on the 5' RACE reads, yielding one entry per CDR3 protein. The data hold 600,000 to 750,000 distinct CDR3 sequences, with around an eighth observed a single time. V gave up 2 bases and J gave up 7 bases, with 11 bases separating them. The germline CDR1 and CDR2 sequences are DFQATT and SNEGSKA (reference sequence). This CDR3 region has 12 residues. This rearrangement joins TRBV20-1 to TRBJ1-1; possibly TRBD1 for D (6 bases). The clonotype comes from a man younger than 40 who received the YFV17D yellow fever vaccine. The sequencing here drew on PBMCs, taken on the day of the yellow fever booster vaccination. This CDR3 reads CSARMKGGEAFF. CDR3 nucleotide sequence: TGCAGTGCTAGAATGAAAGGGGGTGAAGCTTTCTTT.